One TCR beta chain is described in this entry. As yet, its antigen is unknown. This sample stems from a study of cytomegalovirus exposure and HLA in healthy donors. Primers: 60 Vbeta forward and 13 Jbeta reverse. Repertoires were generated with immunoSEQ multiplex PCR, while TCRdb's copy carries only in-frame clones and drops some. This repertoire includes under 70,000 clones. General observations from the study: The study put under 200 TCR beta chains on its list as cytomegalovirus-associated.

The germline V gene encodes CDR1 SGHVS and CDR2 FQNEAQ. The CDR3 consists of 14 residues. V shed 5 bases and J shed 0 bases, with 10 bases lying between them. V is TRBV7-8 and J is TRBJ1-2; a weak D match, TRBD1 (6 bases). The receptor was derived from a female donor in good health and CMV-seropositive. Source material: PBMCs. The DNA for the CDR3 is TGTGCCAGCAGCCGGACAGTCACTAACTATGGCTACACCTTC. Translated: CASSRTVTNYGYTF.